This is a list of T cell receptor beta chains from one sample in a study of cytomegalovirus exposure and HLA in healthy donors. Repertoires were generated with immunoSEQ multiplex PCR, while TCRdb's copy carries only in-frame clones and drops some. Of 90,000 or so clones listed, more than 65% are singletons. The sample was PBMCs. The receptors were gathered from a woman between 18 and 29 years old in good health and CMV-seropositive. CDR3s include the opening cysteine and the closing phenylalanine or tryptophan. The D gene is left open where the match is weak. Not all rows give a size; the values are once, few, many and, for expanded clones, a class.

d_call | j_call | clone_size | v_call | cdr3_nt | cdr3_aa
NA | TRBJ2-3 | NA | TRBV19 | TGTGCCAGTAGTATAGATCTAGCCAGGGGCCCAGATACGCAGTATTTT | CASSIDLARGPDTQYF
NA | TRBJ2-7 | NA | TRBV27 | TGTGCCAGCAGTTTAGTTCGCGGGGCCCATATATACGAGCAGTACTTC | CASSLVRGAHIYEQYF
TRBD2 | TRBJ2-1 | NA | TRBV11-3 | TGTGCCAGCAGCTCCACTAGCGGGAGTGTCGGTGAGCAGTTCTTC | CASSSTSGSVGEQFF
NA | TRBJ2-7 | NA | TRBV7-9 | TGTGCCAGCAGCTTCACCGGGGGGCTAGCCTACGAGCAGTACTTC | CASSFTGGLAYEQYF
TRBD2 | TRBJ2-7 | NA | TRBV15 | TGTGCCACCAGCAGAGATCAGAGCGGGAGGCTTAAAACCCTACAATCCTACGAGCAGTACTTC | CATSRDQSGRLKTLQSYEQYF
NA | TRBJ1-1 | once | TRBV13 | TGTGCCAGCAGCTCCCAGGTGGCCAGGGTAGGCACTGAAGCTTTCTTT | CASSSQVARVGTEAFF
NA | TRBJ1-5 | few | TRBV29-1 | TGCAGCGCCTCGACGGCCGTGGGGGGTTCGGGCCCCCAGCATTTT | CSASTAVGGSGPQHF
NA | TRBJ1-1 | NA | TRBV28 | TGTGCCAGCAGTTTTCCCCTACAGGGAATAGCTGAAGCTTTCTTT | CASSFPLQGIAEAFF
TRBD1 | TRBJ1-5 | few | TRBV19 | TGTGCCAGTAGTGAGGACAGGAATCAGCCCCAGCATTTT | CASSEDRNQPQHF
TRBD1 | TRBJ1-5 | once | TRBV6-6 | TGTGCCAGCACTTATACAGGGGGCAACAATCAGCCCCAGCATTTT | CASTYTGGNNQPQHF
NA | TRBJ1-2 | NA | TRBV4-3 | TGCGCCAGCAGCCAAGATCGAGGGTGGGGGGGTTATGGCTACACCTTC | CASSQDRGWGGYGYTF
NA | TRBJ1-1 | NA | TRBV6-5 | TGTGCCAGCAGCCACAGGGTAAACACTGAAGCTTTCTTT | CASSHRVNTEAFF
TRBD1 | TRBJ2-7 | NA | TRBV2 | TGTGCCAGCAGTGGGGGGACAGGGAACGAGCAGTACTTC | CASSGGTGNEQYF
TRBD1 | TRBJ2-5 | once | TRBV6-1 | TGTGCCAGCAGTGACTCCGGGACAGCGTATTCCCAGTACTTC | CASSDSGTAYSQYF
NA | TRBJ1-1 | NA | TRBV10-1 | TGCGGCCAGCGGGTGACAGAGGAAGCTTTCTTT | CGQRVTEEAFF
TRBD2 | TRBJ2-3 | NA | TRBV5-4 | TGTGCCAGCAGCTTGCGGCTAGCGGGAGCGATAGATACGCAGTATTTT | CASSLRLAGAIDTQYF
NA | TRBJ2-3 | NA | TRBV27 | TGTGCCAGCAGTTTATTGGGACTTGAAAGCACCACAGATACGCAGTATTTT | CASSLLGLESTTDTQYF
TRBD2 | TRBJ2-1 | NA | TRBV6-5 | TGTGCCAGCAGGCGGACTAGGAGGGATGAGCAGTTCTTC | CASRRTRRDEQFF
TRBD1 | TRBJ2-7 | NA | TRBV5-6 | TGTGCCAGCAGCCCGACAGGGAAAAGCACCTACGAGCAGTACTTC | CASSPTGKSTYEQYF
TRBD2 | TRBJ2-7 | NA | TRBV7-2 | TGTGCCAGCAGCCCGGGACTAGAGTCGGGCGAGCAGTACTTC | CASSPGLESGEQYF
TRBD2 | TRBJ2-1 | few | TRBV30 | TGTGCCTGGAGCCCGGGGACTAGCGGGAGTAATGAGCAGTTCTTC | CAWSPGTSGSNEQFF
NA | TRBJ2-2 | few | TRBV6-5 | TGTGCCAGCAGTCCGAGGGCCGCCGGGGAGCTGTTTTTT | CASSPRAAGELFF
NA | TRBJ2-5 | NA | TRBV14 | TGTGCCAGCAGCCAAGAAGGTAAAACCCACCGCAGGGATGGTGAGACCCAGTACTTC | CASSQEGKTHRRDGETQYF
TRBD1 | TRBJ2-7 | NA | TRBV6-5 | TGTGCCAGCAGCCAGGGGGAAATTTACGAGCAGTACTTC | CASSQGEIYEQYF
NA | TRBJ2-1 | NA | TRBV19 | TGTGCCAGTACCATCGGTTCGGGAATCAATGAGCAGTTCTTC | CASTIGSGINEQFF
NA | TRBJ2-1 | few | TRBV20-1 | TGCAGTGCTGGAGTAAATGAGCAGTTCTTC | CSAGVNEQFF
TRBD2 | TRBJ2-1 | NA | TRBV2 | TGTGCCAGCAGTGGGGGACTAGCGGGAAAAACCTACAATGAGCAGTTCTTC | CASSGGLAGKTYNEQFF
TRBD1 | TRBJ2-1 | NA | TRBV7-2 | TGTGCCAGCAGCTTAGTGGGACAGGGGTATGAGCAGTTCTTC | CASSLVGQGYEQFF
NA | TRBJ2-2 | NA | TRBV4-3 | TGCGCCAGCAGCCAAGAGTGGGGCTCGAACACCGGGGAGCTGTTTTTT | CASSQEWGSNTGELFF
NA | TRBJ1-1 | NA | TRBV7-3 | TGTGCCAGCAGCTTAACTCGGCAGGGAGGCACTGAAGCTTTCTTT | CASSLTRQGGTEAFF
NA | TRBJ2-5 | NA | TRBV19 | TGTGCCAGTAGTTTCGGAGGGGGGGAAGAGACCCAGTACTTC | CASSFGGGEETQYF
NA | TRBJ1-6 | NA | TRBV9 | TGTGCCAGCAGCGGAACAAGAAATTCACCCCTCCACTTT | CASSGTRNSPLHF
TRBD1 | TRBJ1-1 | few | TRBV7-2 | TGTGCCAGCAGGGAGACAGGGCCCGCTGAAGCTTTCTTT | CASRETGPAEAFF
NA | TRBJ2-1 | NA | TRBV2 | TGTGCCAGCAGTATAGCCAATGAGCAGTTCTTC | CASSIANEQFF
TRBD1 | TRBJ2-1 | few | TRBV4-3 | TGCGCCAGCAGCTACCAATCCATCTGGGACAGGGATCTTAATGAGCAGTTCTTC | CASSYQSIWDRDLNEQFF
TRBD1 | TRBJ1-2 | NA | TRBV12-5 | TGTGCTAGTGGTTTTTCCTACCGGGACAGGGGGGACTATGGCTACACCTTC | CASGFSYRDRGDYGYTF
TRBD1 | TRBJ2-4 | NA | TRBV9 | TGTGCCAGCAGCCCCTTTGAGGGACAGGGGCTCATTCAGTACTTC | CASSPFEGQGLIQYF
NA | TRBJ2-1 | NA | TRBV7-9 | TGTGCCAGCAGCTCACCCTCCCGGTTGAGCTCCTACAATGAGCAGTTCTTC | CASSSPSRLSSYNEQFF
NA | TRBJ1-1 | once | TRBV7-8 | TGTGCCAGCAGCCTCGGGAGGAACACTGAAGCTTTCTTT | CASSLGRNTEAFF
NA | TRBJ2-1 | NA | TRBV27 | TGTGCCAGCAGTCCTAGCAAACATGAGCAGTTCTTC | CASSPSKHEQFF
TRBD1 | TRBJ1-1 | few | TRBV2 | TGTGCCAGCCTACGGGACAGGAACACTGAAGCTTTCTTT | CASLRDRNTEAFF